This entry describes one T cell receptor beta chain. Original methodology: Amplification of reference gene primers was used by the study to estimate nucleated cell counts. Here immunoSEQ multiplex PCR was the method, and the copy in TCRdb shows in-frame clones only, minus some. That table gives V, J and clone size, and the DNA gave D and trimming. The sample contains 100,000 or so clones, about 89% of which appear only once. V shed 6 bases and J 4 bases; nucleotides not matched to a gene: 10. Germline loops: CDR1 MNHEY, CDR2 SVGAGI. The CDR3 covers 15 residues. This specimen comes from a study of blood T cell repertoires in COVID-19. Study as a whole: Spain, Italy and the United States supplied samples that represented acute and convalescent COVID-19. PBMCs, B-cell-depleted T cells, or T cells were the source of the cDNA or gDNA that made up the material.

This chain joins TRBV6-5 and TRBJ1-1, with TRBD1 matching over 8 bases. This receptor was identified in a woman in her forties or fifties in a cohort sampled during active COVID-19. Sequencing used peripheral blood. The CDR3 reads CASRSGGGVSTEAFF. CDR3 bases: TGTGCCAGCAGGTCAGGGGGCGGAGTGAGCACTGAAGCTTTCTTT.